The rows below give T cell receptor beta chains drawn from one sample of a study of tumor-infiltrating lymphocytes in localized non-small cell lung cancer. Libraries were prepared by immunoSEQ multiplex PCR; TCRdb keeps only in-frame clonotypes and omits some of them. The table has roughly 25,000 clones, just under 70% seen once; the top ten hold roughly 14%. Sequencing used lung tumor tissue. These receptor sequences come from a human donor with non-small cell lung cancer. CDR3s include the opening cysteine and the closing phenylalanine or tryptophan. A D gene is named only where the DNA matches it firmly. Size is stated for part of the rows, as once, few or many counts, or as a class when the clone is expanded.

NA,once,15,TRBV9,TRBJ2-1,CASSVVEGAYNEQFF,TGTGCCAGCAGCGTAGTAGAGGGCGCCTACAATGAGCAGTTCTTC
NA,NA,14,TRBV29-1,TRBJ2-1,CSVDQFSSYNEQFF,TGCAGCGTTGACCAGTTTAGCTCCTACAATGAGCAGTTCTTC
NA,NA,16,TRBV5-1,TRBJ2-3,CASSFLGGMSTDTQYF,TGCGCCAGCAGCTTCCTCGGCGGGATGAGCACAGATACGCAGTATTTT
NA,few,14,TRBV7-2,TRBJ2-2,CASSFAGAPGELFF,TGTGCCAGCAGCTTCGCGGGGGCACCCGGGGAGCTGTTTTTT
NA,NA,14,TRBV7-3,TRBJ2-2,CASSPVRAGGELFF,TGTGCCAGCAGCCCCGTGAGGGCTGGAGGGGAGCTGTTTTTT
NA,NA,13,TRBV6-1,TRBJ2-7,CATTDGQSYEQYF,TGTGCCACCACAGACGGGCAGTCCTACGAGCAGTACTTC
NA,NA,14,TRBV19,TRBJ2-1,CASNWTRVYNEQFF,TGTGCCAGTAATTGGACTCGGGTCTACAATGAGCAGTTCTTC
TRBD2,NA,16,TRBV4-1,TRBJ2-1,CASSQALAGGPNEQFF,TGCGCCAGCAGCCAAGCCCTAGCGGGAGGGCCGAATGAGCAGTTCTTC
NA,NA,13,TRBV7-2,TRBJ1-4,CASSRTTNEKLFF,TGTGCCAGCAGCCGGACAACTAATGAAAAACTGTTTTTT
NA,NA,14,TRBV4-1,TRBJ1-1,CASSQGAGTTEAFF,TGCGCCAGCAGCCAAGGTGCCGGGACGACTGAAGCTTTCTTT
TRBD2,NA,13,TRBV27,TRBJ2-2,CASSHSGSGELFF,TGTGCCAGCAGCCACAGCGGGAGTGGGGAGCTGTTTTTT
TRBD1,NA,16,TRBV5-1,TRBJ2-3,CASSPGLTGPTDTQYF,TGCGCCAGCAGCCCGGGATTGACAGGGCCTACAGATACGCAGTATTTT
NA,NA,12,TRBV29-1,TRBJ1-1,CSVGALNTEAFF,TGCAGCGTTGGGGCCTTGAACACTGAAGCTTTCTTT
NA,NA,15,TRBV5-6,TRBJ2-2,CASSRDQSNTGELFF,TGTGCCAGCAGCCGGGACCAATCGAACACCGGGGAGCTGTTTTTT
NA,many,17,TRBV25-1,TRBJ2-3,CASSIKDMVGILDTQYF,TGTGCCAGCAGTATAAAAGACATGGTTGGCATATTGGATACGCAGTATTTT
NA,NA,14,TRBV5-1,TRBJ2-2,CASSGQGNTGELFF,TGCGCCAGCAGCGGCCAGGGGAACACCGGGGAGCTGTTTTTT
NA,NA,13,TRBV7-3,TRBJ2-3,CASSLIGADTQYF,TGTGCCAGCAGCTTAATAGGGGCAGATACGCAGTATTTT
NA,NA,14,TRBV27,TRBJ2-7,CASSGQFGLHEQYF,TGTGCCAGCAGTGGCCAGTTCGGATTGCACGAGCAGTACTTC
TRBD1,NA,12,TRBV29-1,TRBJ1-3,CSAGQGGNTIYF,TGCAGCGCCGGACAGGGTGGGAACACCATATATTTT
TRBD2,NA,15,TRBV28,TRBJ2-7,CASIFSGSGGNEQYF,TGTGCCAGCATCTTTAGCGGGAGCGGGGGAAACGAGCAGTACTTC
NA,NA,13,TRBV7-6,TRBJ2-3,CASSLSALQAQYF,TGTGCCAGCAGCTTGTCGGCTCTTCAGGCGCAGTATTTT
TRBD1,few,12,TRBV27,TRBJ2-1,CASLNRGGEQFF,TGTGCCAGCCTAAACAGGGGCGGCGAGCAGTTCTTC
TRBD1,NA,17,TRBV7-6,TRBJ1-4,CASSLDVTGTGAEKLFF,TGTGCCAGCAGCTTGGACGTAACCGGGACAGGGGCTGAAAAACTGTTTTTT
NA,NA,14,TRBV9,TRBJ2-7,CASSPRQGGEEQYF,TGTGCCAGCAGCCCTCGACAGGGAGGCGAAGAGCAGTACTTC
NA,NA,13,TRBV11-2,TRBJ2-5,CASSWGLRETQYF,TGTGCCAGCAGCTGGGGGTTGCGGGAGACCCAGTACTTC
NA,NA,13,TRBV14,TRBJ1-6,CASSQGRGSPLHF,TGTGCCAGCAGCCAAGGGCGGGGTTCACCCCTCCACTTT
TRBD2,few,15,TRBV19,TRBJ2-7,CASSSKGGLAGEQYF,TGTGCCAGTAGTTCGAAGGGGGGACTAGCGGGGGAGCAGTACTTC
NA,NA,14,TRBV27,TRBJ2-7,CASSLLGGPYEQYF,TGTGCCAGCAGTTTATTGGGGGGGCCCTACGAGCAGTACTTC
NA,NA,15,TRBV7-2,TRBJ2-1,CASSPRLGIPNEQFF,TGTGCCAGCAGCCCCCGACTAGGTATACCGAATGAGCAGTTCTTC
NA,NA,14,TRBV28,TRBJ2-1,CASTRGLSYNEQFF,TGTGCCAGCACCCGGGGGCTCTCCTACAATGAGCAGTTCTTC
NA,NA,15,TRBV30,TRBJ2-7,CAWNRGGMLSYEQYF,TGTGCCTGGAATAGGGGGGGAATGCTATCCTACGAGCAGTACTTC
NA,NA,16,TRBV2,TRBJ1-5,CASSGLGQYSNQPQHF,TGTGCCAGCAGTGGCCTTGGGCAGTATAGCAATCAGCCCCAGCATTTT